This T cell receptor beta chain is from a study of T cells in Graves' hyperthyroidism and ophthalmopathy (dated by TCRdb to between 2018 and 2021). At the level of the whole study: TCR V-J signatures able to tell the groups apart were searched for in a discovery cohort of 90 to 100 patients, of whom more than 40 had Graves' ophthalmopathy and around 57 had stable Graves' hyperthyroidism. Prospective prediction of ophthalmopathy was tested in an independent validation cohort of some 19 hyperthyroidism patients and 17 patients who later progressed to ophthalmopathy. For training and testing, the 100 or so patients in the discovery cohort were randomly divided in a 7:3 ratio. In several Graves' hyperthyroidism patients, the study also compared T-cell repertoires from thyroid tissue with T-cell repertoires from blood. Once sampling was done, hyperthyroidism patients were given methimazole at a starting dose of 30 mg daily, whereas ophthalmopathy patients were given high-dose intravenous methylprednisolone. TCR Vbeta CDR3 sequencing of around 130 peripheral blood samples (over 40 ophthalmopathy, under 80 hyperthyroidism and about 17 progressor patients) is reported in the paper. Results the study describes overall, beyond this receptor: Blood samples also contained most of the expanded thyroid clonotypes (frequency above 0.001), which suggests that blood repertoires may reflect thyroid immune responses. In validation, the model predicted progression to ophthalmopathy with roughly 70% sensitivity and 72% to 85% specificity, a median of about 6 months before onset. A 13 V-J signature model separated ophthalmopathy from stable hyperthyroidism, with 87.88% sensitivity and 81.08% specificity in cross-validation and 80%/75% in testing. Sample size was not statistically predetermined, and investigators were not blinded to group allocation.

The CDR3 holds 14 amino acids from the cysteine to the phenylalanine. Solely the CDR3 DNA is kept, with 42 bases framed from the first base. The trim is 5 bases for V and 4 bases for J, with a gap of 12 bases between the germline ends. CDR1 and CDR2 are read off the germline V gene as MGHDK and SYGVNS. The TCR beta CDR3 regions were amplified from the RNA transcripts. For the first round of RT-PCR on the TCR CDR3, the HTBI primer set was used together with the Qiagen OneStep RT-PCR kit. The libraries were constructed in a second round of multiplex PCR and then size-selected and purified. Paired-end sequencing of the libraries was performed with 100 bp reads on an Illumina HiSeq2000. The authors processed their data as follows. SOAPnuke was used to process the raw data, removing reads that contained adapters or uncalled bases, had a mean Phred below 15, or lacked an exact match to the constant primer or identifier. COPE v1.2.5 was used to merge the high-quality paired reads, and each unique nucleotide sequence was defined as a clonotype. MiTCR v1.1 was used to align the clonotypes against IMGT TRBV, TRBD and TRBJ reference segments. The analysis was restricted to V-J combinations with a frequency above 0.0001, which together covered 99% to 99.2% of the repertoires. The TCS score was defined as the ratio of F50 (clonal expansion) to E x V (chaos), calculated using BLOSUM62-based TCRdist between CDR3 peptides within each V-J. Welch's t-statistics and random forest reduced several hundred V-J features to 13, which were used in a naive Bayes classifier (R e1071). The similarity between thyroid and blood repertoires was quantified using the Morisita-Horn index. TCRdb's own reprocessing of the public reads used fastp at Q25 and MiXCR and kept productive beta chains. One record per CDR3 amino acid sequence lists the most common genes and DNA. The V and J calls reflect TCRdb's pipeline rather than the authors' work. Within this sample are about 640,000 distinct CDR3 sequences, with roughly 45% of them counted one time only. Clones ranked in the top ten supply approximately 6.8% of the sample.

This clonotype was seen only a few times. Its antigen remains unidentified. No qualities accompany the bases; no much larger clone lies one base away. Exclusion was applied to patients with uncontrolled infections, other autoimmune diseases, pregnancy or lactation. Clinical symptoms, serum thyroxine and TRAb, thyroid ultrasound, and orbital computed tomography formed the basis for the diagnoses. Trizol reagent was used to extract total RNA, and RNA quality was then checked on an Agilent 2100 Bioanalyzer. This TCR came from an adult man with Graves' disease, either hyperthyroidism or ophthalmopathy (not recorded which). The chain is encoded by TRBV25-1 joined to TRBJ1-5; TRBD1 could be the D gene, as 5 bases match. Material: peripheral blood or thyroid tissue (not recorded which). The CDR3 has the sequence CASSTGKGNQPQHF. In nucleotide form, the sequence is TGTGCCAGCAGTACAGGAAAAGGAAATCAGCCCCAGCATTTT.